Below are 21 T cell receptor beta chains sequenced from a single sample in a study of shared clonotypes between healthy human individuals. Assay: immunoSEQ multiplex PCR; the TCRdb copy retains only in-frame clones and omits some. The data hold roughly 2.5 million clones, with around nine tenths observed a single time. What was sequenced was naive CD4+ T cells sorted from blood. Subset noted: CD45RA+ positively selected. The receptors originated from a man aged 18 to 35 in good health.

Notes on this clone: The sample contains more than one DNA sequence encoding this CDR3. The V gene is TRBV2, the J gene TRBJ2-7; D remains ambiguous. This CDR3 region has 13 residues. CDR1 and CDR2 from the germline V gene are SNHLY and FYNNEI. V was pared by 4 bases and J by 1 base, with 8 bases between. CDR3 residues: CASSAEVSYEQYF. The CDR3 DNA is TGTGCCAGCAGTGCCGAGGTTTCCTACGAGCAGTACTTC.

The CDR3 DNA reads as TGTGCCAGCAGCTTTGTGGGGGCACCCTACAATGAGCAGTTCTTC. The encoded protein is CASSFVGAPYNEQFF. This chain connects TRBV5-6 to TRBJ2-1; D is perhaps TRBD1 (6 bases). This CDR3 is 15 amino acids long. Per germline, CDR1 SGHDT and CDR2 YYEEEE. Trimming shortened V by 2 bases and J by 2 bases, and 11 bases separated the two germline ends.

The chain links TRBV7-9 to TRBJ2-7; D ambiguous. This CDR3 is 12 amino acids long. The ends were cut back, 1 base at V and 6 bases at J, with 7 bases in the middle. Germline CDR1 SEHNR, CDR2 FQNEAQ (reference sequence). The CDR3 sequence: CASSLGQLEQYF. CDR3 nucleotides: TGTGCCAGCAGCTTAGGACAACTCGAGCAGTACTTC.

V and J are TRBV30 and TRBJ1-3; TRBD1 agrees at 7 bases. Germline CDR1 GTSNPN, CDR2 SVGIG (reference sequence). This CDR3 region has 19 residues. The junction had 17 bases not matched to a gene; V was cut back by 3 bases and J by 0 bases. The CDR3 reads CAWSAWAGGALISGNTIYF. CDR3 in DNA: TGTGCCTGGAGCGCCTGGGCAGGGGGTGCTCTCATCTCTGGAAACACCATATATTTT.

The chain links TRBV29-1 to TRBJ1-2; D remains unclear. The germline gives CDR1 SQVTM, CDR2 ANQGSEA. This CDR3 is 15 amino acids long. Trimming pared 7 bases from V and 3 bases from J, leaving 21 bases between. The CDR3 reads CSADASGFADYGYTF. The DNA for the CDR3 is TGCAGCGCCGATGCTTCGGGGTTCGCTGACTATGGCTACACCTTC.

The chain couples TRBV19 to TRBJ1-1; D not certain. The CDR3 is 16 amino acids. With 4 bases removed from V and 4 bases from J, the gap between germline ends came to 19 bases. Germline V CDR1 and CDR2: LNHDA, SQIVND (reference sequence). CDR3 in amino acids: CASSTPTGGWGTEAFF. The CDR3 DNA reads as TGTGCCAGTAGTACCCCCACGGGAGGCTGGGGCACTGAAGCTTTCTTT.

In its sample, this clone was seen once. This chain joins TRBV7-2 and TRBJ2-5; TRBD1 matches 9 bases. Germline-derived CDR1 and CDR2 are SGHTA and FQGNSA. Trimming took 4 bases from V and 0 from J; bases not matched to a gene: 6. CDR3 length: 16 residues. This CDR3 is CASSWTGTGHQETQYF. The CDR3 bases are TGTGCCAGCAGCTGGACCGGGACAGGGCACCAAGAGACCCAGTACTTC.

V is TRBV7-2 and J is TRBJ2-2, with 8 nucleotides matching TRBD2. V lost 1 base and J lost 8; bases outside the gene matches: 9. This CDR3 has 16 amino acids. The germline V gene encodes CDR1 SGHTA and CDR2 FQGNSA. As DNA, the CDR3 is TGTGCCAGCAGCTTAGGGAGCGGGAGAGTCGGGGGGGAGCTGTTTTTT. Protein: CASSLGSGRVGGELFF.

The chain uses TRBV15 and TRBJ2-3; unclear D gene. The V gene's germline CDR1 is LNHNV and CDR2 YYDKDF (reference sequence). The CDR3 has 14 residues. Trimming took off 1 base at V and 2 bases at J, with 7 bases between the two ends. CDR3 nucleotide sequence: TGTGCCACCAGCAGAGCAGCAGTCACAGATACGCAGTATTTT. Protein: CATSRAAVTDTQYF. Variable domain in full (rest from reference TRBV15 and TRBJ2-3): DAMVIQNPRYQVTQFGKPVTLSCSQTLNHNVMYWYQQKSSQAPKLLFHYYDKDFNNEADTPDNFQSRRPNTSFCFLDIRSPGLGDTAMYLCATSRAAVTDTQYFGPGTRLTVL.

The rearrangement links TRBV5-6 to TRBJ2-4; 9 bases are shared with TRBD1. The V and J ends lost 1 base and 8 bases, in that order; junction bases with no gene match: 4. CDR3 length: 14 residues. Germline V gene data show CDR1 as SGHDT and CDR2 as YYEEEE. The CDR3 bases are TGTGCCAGCAGCTTGCGGGGACAGGGACACATTCAGTACTTC. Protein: CASSLRGQGHIQYF.

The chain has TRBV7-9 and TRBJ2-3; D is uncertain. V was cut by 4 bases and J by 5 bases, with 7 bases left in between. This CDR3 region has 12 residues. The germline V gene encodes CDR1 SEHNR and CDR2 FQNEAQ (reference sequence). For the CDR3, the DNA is TGTGCCAGCAGCTCAGTGAGAGATACGCAGTATTTT. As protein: CASSSVRDTQYF. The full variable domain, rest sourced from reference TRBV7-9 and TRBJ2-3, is DTGVSQNPRHKITKRGQNVTFRCDPISEHNRLYWYRQTLGQGPEFLTYFQNEAQLEKSRLLSDRFSAERPKGSFSTLEIQRTEQGDSAMYLCASSSVRDTQYFGPGTRLTVL.

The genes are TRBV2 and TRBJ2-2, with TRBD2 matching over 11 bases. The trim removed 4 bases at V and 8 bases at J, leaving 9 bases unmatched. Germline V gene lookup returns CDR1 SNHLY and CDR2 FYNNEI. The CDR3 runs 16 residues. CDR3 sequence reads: CASSVTSGSHTGELFF. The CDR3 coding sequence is TGTGCCAGCAGTGTAACTAGCGGGAGTCATACGGGGGAGCTGTTTTTT.

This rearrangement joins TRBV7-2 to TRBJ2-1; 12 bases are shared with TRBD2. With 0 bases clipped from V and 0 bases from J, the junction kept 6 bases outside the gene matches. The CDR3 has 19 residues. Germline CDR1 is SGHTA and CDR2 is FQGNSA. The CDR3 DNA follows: TGTGCCAGCAGCTTAGCAGGACTAGCGGGGCGAAGCTCCTACAATGAGCAGTTCTTC. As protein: CASSLAGLAGRSSYNEQFF.

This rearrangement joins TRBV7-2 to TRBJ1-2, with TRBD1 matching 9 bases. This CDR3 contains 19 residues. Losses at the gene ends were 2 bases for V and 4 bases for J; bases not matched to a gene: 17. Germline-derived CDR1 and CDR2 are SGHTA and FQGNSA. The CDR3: CASSLKGSGQGIGGYGYTF. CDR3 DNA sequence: TGTGCCAGCAGCTTAAAAGGGTCTGGACAGGGGATCGGGGGCTATGGCTACACCTTC. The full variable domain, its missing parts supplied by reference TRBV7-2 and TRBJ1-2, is GAGVSQSPSNKVTEKGKDVELRCDPISGHTALYWYRQSLGQGLEFLIYFQGNSAPDKSGLPSDRFSAERTGGSVSTLTIQRTQQEDSAVYLCASSLKGSGQGIGGYGYTFGSGTRLTVV.

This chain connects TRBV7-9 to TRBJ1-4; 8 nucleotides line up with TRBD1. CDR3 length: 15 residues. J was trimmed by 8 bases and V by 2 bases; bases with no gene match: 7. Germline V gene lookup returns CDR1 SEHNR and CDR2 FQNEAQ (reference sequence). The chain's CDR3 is CASSLPPTGAEKLFF. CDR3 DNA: TGTGCCAGCAGCTTACCTCCGACAGGGGCCGAAAAACTGTTTTTT.

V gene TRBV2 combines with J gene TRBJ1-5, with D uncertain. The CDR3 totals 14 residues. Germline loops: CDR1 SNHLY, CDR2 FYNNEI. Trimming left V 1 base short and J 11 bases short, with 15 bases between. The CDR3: CASSEETPMQSQHF. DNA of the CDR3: TGTGCCAGCAGTGAAGAGACACCCATGCAGTCCCAGCATTTT.

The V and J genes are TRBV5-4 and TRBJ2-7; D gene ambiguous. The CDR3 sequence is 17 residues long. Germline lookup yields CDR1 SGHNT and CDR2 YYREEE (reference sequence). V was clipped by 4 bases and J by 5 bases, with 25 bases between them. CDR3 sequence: CASSDSLLGRGLDEQYF. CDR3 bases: TGTGCCAGCAGCGACTCACTTCTTGGTCGTGGCCTTGACGAGCAGTACTTC.

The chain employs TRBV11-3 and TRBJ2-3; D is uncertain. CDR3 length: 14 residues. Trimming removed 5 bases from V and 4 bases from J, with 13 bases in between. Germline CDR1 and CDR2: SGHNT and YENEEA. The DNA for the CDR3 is TGTGCCAGCAGCCCGACGCGCAGCTCAGATACGCAGTATTTT. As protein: CASSPTRSSDTQYF.

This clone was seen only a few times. CDR3: CASSLVAAGDTIYF. Here the CDR3 DNA reads TGTGCCAGCAGCTTAGTGGCAGCCGGGGACACCATATATTTT. The chain couples TRBV7-9 to TRBJ1-3; D ambiguous. V was pared by 1 base and J by 8 bases, with 12 bases between. In germline, CDR1 is SEHNR, CDR2 FQNEAQ (reference sequence). CDR3 length equals 14 residues.

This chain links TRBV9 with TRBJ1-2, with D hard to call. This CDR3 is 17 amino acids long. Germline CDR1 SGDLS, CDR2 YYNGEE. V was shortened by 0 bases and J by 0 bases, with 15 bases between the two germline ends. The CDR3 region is CASSVVEAPDTNYGYTF. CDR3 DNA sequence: TGTGCCAGCAGCGTAGTTGAAGCGCCGGATACTAACTATGGCTACACCTTC.

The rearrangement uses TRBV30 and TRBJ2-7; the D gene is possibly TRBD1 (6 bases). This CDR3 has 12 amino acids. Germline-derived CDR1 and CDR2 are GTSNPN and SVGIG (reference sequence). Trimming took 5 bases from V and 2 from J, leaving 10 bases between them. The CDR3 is CAWRDTPYEQYF. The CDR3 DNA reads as TGTGCCTGGCGGGACACTCCCTACGAGCAGTACTTC.